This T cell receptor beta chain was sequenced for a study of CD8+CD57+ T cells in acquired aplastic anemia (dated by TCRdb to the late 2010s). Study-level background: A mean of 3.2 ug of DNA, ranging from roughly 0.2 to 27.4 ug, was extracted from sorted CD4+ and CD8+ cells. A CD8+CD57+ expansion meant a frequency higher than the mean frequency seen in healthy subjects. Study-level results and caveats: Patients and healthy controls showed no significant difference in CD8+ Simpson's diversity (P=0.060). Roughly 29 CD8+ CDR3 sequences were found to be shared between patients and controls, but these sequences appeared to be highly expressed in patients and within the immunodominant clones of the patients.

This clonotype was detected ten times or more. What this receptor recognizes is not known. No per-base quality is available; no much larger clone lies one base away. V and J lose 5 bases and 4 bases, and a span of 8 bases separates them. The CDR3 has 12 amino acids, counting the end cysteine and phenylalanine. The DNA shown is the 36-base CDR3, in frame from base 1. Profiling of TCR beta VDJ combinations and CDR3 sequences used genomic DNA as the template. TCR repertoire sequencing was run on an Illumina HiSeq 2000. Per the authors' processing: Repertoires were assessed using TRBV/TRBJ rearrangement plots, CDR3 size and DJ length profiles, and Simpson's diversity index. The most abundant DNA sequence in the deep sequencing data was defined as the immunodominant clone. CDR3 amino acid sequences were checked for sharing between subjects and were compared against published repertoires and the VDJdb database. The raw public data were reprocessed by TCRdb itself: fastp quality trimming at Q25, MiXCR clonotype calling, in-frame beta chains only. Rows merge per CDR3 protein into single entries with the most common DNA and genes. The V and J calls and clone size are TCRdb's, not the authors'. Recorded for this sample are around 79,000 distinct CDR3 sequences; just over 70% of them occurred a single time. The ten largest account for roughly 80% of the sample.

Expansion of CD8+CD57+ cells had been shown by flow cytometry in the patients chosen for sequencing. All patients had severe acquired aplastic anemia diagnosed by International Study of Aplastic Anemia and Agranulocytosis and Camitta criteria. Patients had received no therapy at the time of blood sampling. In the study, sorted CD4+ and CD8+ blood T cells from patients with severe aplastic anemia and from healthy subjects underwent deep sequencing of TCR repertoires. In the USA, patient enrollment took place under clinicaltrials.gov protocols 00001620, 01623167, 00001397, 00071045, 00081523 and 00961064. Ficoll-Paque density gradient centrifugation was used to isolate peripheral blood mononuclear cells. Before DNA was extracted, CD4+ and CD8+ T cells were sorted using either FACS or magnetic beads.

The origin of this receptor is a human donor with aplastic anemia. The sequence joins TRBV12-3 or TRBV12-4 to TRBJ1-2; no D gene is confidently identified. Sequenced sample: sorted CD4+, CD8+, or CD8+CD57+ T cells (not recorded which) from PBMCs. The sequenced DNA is TGTGCCAGCAGTCCGGACTCCTATGGCTACACCTTC. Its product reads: CASSPDSYGYTF.